This is a list of T cell receptor beta chains from one sample in a study of T-cell reconstitution after alpha-beta-depleted transplantation in children. TCRdb fed the PCR reads into MiXCR, producing one record per CDR3 protein. Of a few hundred thousand distinct CDR3 sequences listed, almost 8% were seen once; the top ten hold approximately 9.1%. Sequences were derived from peripheral blood, sampled 360 days after TCRalphabeta/CD19-depleted stem cell transplant. The receptors stem from a female patient between 2 and 10 years old who had a stem cell transplant for Fanconi anemia, so the T cells may come from the graft donor. The CDR3 runs from the conserved cysteine through the conserved F or W. A D gene is named only where the DNA matches it firmly. Expanded clones get a size class; other rows say once, few or many, or leave the size out.

d_call,clone_size,j_call,v_call,cdr3_aa,cdr3_nt
NA,many,TRBJ1-1,TRBV7-8,CASSLSLGKTEAFF,TGTGCCAGCAGCTTATCTCTGGGAAAAACTGAAGCTTTCTTT
TRBD1,many,TRBJ2-2,TRBV27,CASSERQGRTGELFF,TGTGCCAGCAGTGAGAGACAGGGAAGGACCGGGGAGCTGTTTTTT
NA,many,TRBJ2-3,TRBV11-1,CASSLAVPDTQYF,TGTGCCAGCAGCTTAGCCGTACCAGATACGCAGTATTTT
TRBD2,few,TRBJ2-7,TRBV24-1,CATSEASGNYEQYF,TGTGCCACCAGTGAGGCTAGCGGGAACTACGAGCAGTACTTC
NA,many,TRBJ1-1,TRBV5-5,CASSLYSAGWNTEAFF,TGTGCCAGCAGCTTGTACTCTGCGGGATGGAACACTGAAGCTTTCTTT
NA,many,TRBJ2-2,TRBV6-2/TRBV6-3,CASKGQQLTNTGELFF,TGTGCCAGCAAAGGACAGCAACTAACGAACACCGGGGAGCTGTTTTTT
NA,many,TRBJ2-3,TRBV7-2,CASSLRTRTDTQYF,TGTGCCAGCAGCTTAAGGACCCGCACAGATACGCAGTATTTT
NA,many,TRBJ2-7,TRBV20-1,CSAGSGRTYEQYF,TGCAGTGCCGGGAGCGGGCGAACCTACGAGCAGTACTTC
TRBD1,many,TRBJ2-4,TRBV10-3,CAISRDRAVKNIQYF,TGTGCCATCAGTCGGGACAGGGCGGTCAAAAACATTCAGTACTTC
NA,many,TRBJ2-2,TRBV20-1,CSARDLSGLPNTGELFF,TGCAGTGCTAGGGACCTTTCAGGGCTCCCCAACACCGGGGAGCTGTTTTTT
NA,NA,TRBJ1-2,TRBV25-1,CASMKNYGYTF,TGTGCCAGCATGAAGAACTATGGCTACACCTTC
NA,many,TRBJ1-4,TRBV4-2,CASSQGQGNEKLFF,TGTGCCAGCAGCCAAGGGCAGGGTAATGAAAAACTGTTTTTT
TRBD1,NA,TRBJ2-1,TRBV6-5,CASRLTGGNGYNEQFF,TGTGCCAGCAGACTAACAGGGGGCAATGGGTACAATGAGCAGTTCTTC
TRBD2,many,TRBJ2-1,TRBV5-1,CASRLAGGDEQFF,TGCGCCAGTAGACTAGCGGGAGGGGATGAGCAGTTCTTC
TRBD1,few,TRBJ2-2,TRBV4-3,CASSQDSRGTGFTGELFF,TGCGCCAGCAGCCAAGATTCTAGAGGGACAGGGTTCACCGGGGAGCTGTTTTTT
TRBD2,NA,TRBJ2-3,TRBV28,CASSLEASGADTQYF,TGTGCCAGCAGTTTAGAGGCTAGCGGGGCAGATACGCAGTATTTT
NA,few,TRBJ2-7,TRBV15,CATRTGHGTNSYEQYF,TGTGCCACCAGAACCGGGCATGGGACAAACTCCTACGAGCAGTACTTC
TRBD2,many,TRBJ2-7,TRBV5-1,CASSLGLAAVYEQYF,TGCGCCAGCAGCTTGGGACTAGCGGCGGTCTACGAGCAGTACTTC
NA,many,TRBJ2-2,TRBV13,CASSLGLSGRTGELFF,TGTGCCAGCAGCTTAGGCCTTAGCGGCAGGACCGGGGAGCTGTTTTTT
NA,NA,TRBJ2-1,TRBV5-2,CAMAPGTSSYNEQFF,TGTGCCATGGCCCCCGGGACATCTTCCTACAATGAGCAGTTCTTC
NA,NA,TRBJ1-1,TRBV29-1,CSVQTGEATEAFF,TGCAGCGTTCAAACGGGGGAAGCCACTGAAGCTTTCTTT
NA,few,TRBJ1-2,TRBV14,CASSQRQELNYGYTF,TGTGCCAGCAGCCAACGTCAAGAGTTAAACTATGGCTACACCTTC
TRBD2,NA,TRBJ2-7,TRBV27,CASSYLAGLSYEQYF,TGTGCCAGCAGTTATCTAGCGGGATTGTCCTACGAGCAGTACTTC
NA,many,TRBJ1-5,TRBV12-3/TRBV12-4,CASSFWQLNQPQHF,TGTGCCAGCAGTTTTTGGCAGTTGAATCAGCCCCAGCATTTT
NA,few,TRBJ2-7,TRBV28,CASSFLEAEQYF,TGTGCCAGCAGTTTTCTGGAGGCCGAGCAGTACTTC
TRBD2,few,TRBJ2-1,TRBV7-8,CASSLDSGTKSFF,TGTGCCAGCAGCTTAGATTCCGGGACTAAGTCGTTCTTC
NA,many,TRBJ1-1,TRBV5-1,CASFGGRTTEAFF,TGCGCCAGCTTCGGGGGACGGACCACTGAAGCTTTCTTT
NA,many,TRBJ2-7,TRBV6-2/TRBV6-3,CASSYSYYEQYF,TGTGCCAGCAGTTACTCCTACTACGAGCAGTACTTC
TRBD2,NA,TRBJ2-5,TRBV6-1,CASSVKRGVEETQYF,TGTGCCAGCAGCGTAAAGCGGGGGGTGGAAGAGACCCAGTACTTC
TRBD2,many,TRBJ2-1,TRBV27,CASSLFAGEEQFF,TGTGCCAGCAGTTTATTTGCGGGGGAAGAGCAGTTCTTC
NA,few,TRBJ2-5,TRBV18,CASSPFAGQETQYF,TGTGCCAGCTCACCATTCGCGGGGCAAGAGACCCAGTACTTC
TRBD1,many,TRBJ1-1,TRBV18,CASSPGQGNTEAFF,TGTGCCAGCAGTCCAGGACAGGGGAACACTGAAGCTTTCTTT
NA,many,TRBJ2-2,TRBV5-1,CASSLGTSGELFF,TGCGCCAGCAGCTTGGGGACGTCCGGGGAGCTGTTTTTT
NA,few,TRBJ1-4,TRBV7-2,CASSLVRRAPKDKLFF,TGTGCCAGCAGCTTAGTGCGCAGGGCCCCAAAGGATAAACTGTTTTTT
NA,NA,TRBJ1-5,TRBV20-1,CSVTPWLGFQPQHF,TGCAGTGTAACCCCCTGGTTGGGGTTTCAGCCCCAGCATTTT
TRBD1,many,TRBJ1-2,TRBV10-2,CASSEPDRLFNYGYTF,TGCGCCAGCAGTGAACCGGACAGGTTGTTTAACTATGGCTACACCTTC
NA,NA,TRBJ2-5,TRBV20-1,CSVREWAGETQYF,TGCAGTGTACGGGAGTGGGCCGGGGAGACCCAGTACTTC
NA,many,TRBJ2-7,TRBV15,CATSRDPSDEQYF,TGTGCCACCAGCAGAGATCCGAGTGACGAGCAGTACTTC
NA,many,TRBJ2-1,TRBV14,CASSPLGSSYNEQFF,TGTGCCAGCAGCCCCCTCGGCAGCTCCTACAATGAGCAGTTCTTC
NA,many,TRBJ1-5,TRBV20-1,CSADPRRGQPQHF,TGCAGTGCAGACCCTAGGCGGGGTCAGCCCCAGCATTTT
NA,NA,TRBJ2-7,TRBV7-9,CASSLVATETYEQYF,TGTGCCAGCAGCTTAGTGGCTACGGAGACCTACGAGCAGTACTTC
NA,NA,TRBJ2-1,TRBV14,CASSQDPDKYNEQFF,TGTGCCAGCAGCCAAGACCCCGACAAATACAATGAGCAGTTCTTC
NA,few,TRBJ1-2,TRBV28,CASSAPIPGTDYGYTF,TGTGCCAGCAGCGCTCCAATACCCGGAACAGACTATGGCTACACCTTC
NA,many,TRBJ2-5,TRBV20-1,CSAPGRTQETQYF,TGCAGCGCCCCAGGACGCACACAAGAGACCCAGTACTTC
TRBD2,NA,TRBJ2-7,TRBV7-9,CASSLRGGRGQYF,TGTGCCAGCAGCTTAAGGGGCGGGAGGGGGCAGTACTTC
TRBD2,many,TRBJ2-1,TRBV7-2,CASSLVGGGTYNEQFF,TGTGCCAGCAGCTTAGTTGGGGGGGGGACCTACAATGAGCAGTTCTTC
NA,many,TRBJ2-1,TRBV5-4,CASSDFPGNEQFF,TGTGCCAGCAGCGATTTCCCCGGCAATGAGCAGTTCTTC
NA,NA,TRBJ1-5,TRBV19,CASSWVSNQPQHF,TGTGCCAGTAGCTGGGTTAGCAATCAGCCCCAGCATTTT
NA,many,TRBJ2-7,TRBV5-1,CASSPIDRFYEQYF,TGCGCCAGCAGCCCTATCGACAGGTTCTACGAGCAGTACTTC
NA,many,TRBJ2-5,TRBV10-3,CAIRSGPGETQYF,TGTGCCATCCGGTCGGGACCCGGGGAGACCCAGTACTTC
TRBD1,few,TRBJ2-2,TRBV2,CASGGTGNTGELFF,TGTGCCAGCGGTGGGACAGGAAACACCGGGGAGCTGTTTTTT
NA,few,TRBJ2-1,TRBV11-1,CASIRGSAPGEQFF,TGTGCCAGCATCAGAGGTTCCGCCCCGGGTGAGCAGTTCTTC
TRBD2,many,TRBJ2-5,TRBV20-1,CSAGNGERRLAGPQETQYF,TGCAGTGCTGGAAATGGGGAGCGAAGACTAGCGGGGCCCCAAGAGACCCAGTACTTC
NA,many,TRBJ2-7,TRBV6-1,CASSPPSSRYEQYF,TGTGCCAGCTCCCCTCCCTCGTCTCGCTACGAGCAGTACTTC
NA,many,TRBJ2-7,TRBV7-3,CASSPTGGPYEQYF,TGTGCCAGCAGCCCCACAGGCGGGCCCTACGAGCAGTACTTC
NA,many,TRBJ2-5,TRBV21-1,CASSKERTGGVQETQYF,TGTGCCAGCAGCAAAGAACGGACAGGGGGCGTTCAAGAGACCCAGTACTTC
NA,NA,TRBJ2-1,TRBV30,CAWTLLHEQFF,TGTGCCTGGACCCTACTTCATGAGCAGTTCTTC
NA,few,TRBJ1-5,TRBV19,CASTNGAYSNQPQHF,TGTGCCAGTACCAATGGGGCATATAGCAATCAGCCCCAGCATTTT
NA,few,TRBJ2-1,TRBV6-1,CASSWTPPLNNEQFF,TGTGCCAGCAGCTGGACTCCCCCGTTAAACAATGAGCAGTTCTTC